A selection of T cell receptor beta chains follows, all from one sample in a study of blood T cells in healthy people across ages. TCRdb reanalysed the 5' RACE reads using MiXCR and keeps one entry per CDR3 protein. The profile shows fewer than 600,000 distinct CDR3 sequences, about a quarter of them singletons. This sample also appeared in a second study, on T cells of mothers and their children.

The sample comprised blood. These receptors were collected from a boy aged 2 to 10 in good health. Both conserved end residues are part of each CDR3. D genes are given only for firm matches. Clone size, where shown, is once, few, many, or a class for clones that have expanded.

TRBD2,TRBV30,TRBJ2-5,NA,CAWSVWTSGEETQYF,TGTGCCTGGAGTGTTTGGACTAGCGGTGAAGAGACCCAGTACTTC
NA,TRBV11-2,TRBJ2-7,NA,CASSRVSGRSYEQYF,TGTGCCAGCAGCCGGGTATCGGGACGATCCTACGAGCAGTACTTC
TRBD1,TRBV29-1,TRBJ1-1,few,CSVVQGVNTEAFF,TGCAGCGTCGTTCAGGGGGTGAACACTGAAGCTTTCTTT
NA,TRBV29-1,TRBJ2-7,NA,CSIGPEPNEQYF,TGCAGCATAGGACCGGAGCCTAACGAGCAGTACTTC
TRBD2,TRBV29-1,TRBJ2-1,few,CSVGGRAKNEQFF,TGCAGCGTTGGCGGGAGGGCCAAGAATGAGCAGTTCTTC
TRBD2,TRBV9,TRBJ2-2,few,CASNDSPGLADITGELFF,TGTGCCAGCAACGACAGCCCGGGACTAGCGGACATCACCGGGGAGCTGTTTTTT
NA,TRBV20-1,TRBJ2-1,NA,CSARVGPLEEQFF,TGCAGTGCTAGAGTTGGCCCGCTTGAGGAGCAGTTCTTC
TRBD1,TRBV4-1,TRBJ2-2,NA,CASSPYRGTNTGELFF,TGCGCCAGCAGCCCTTACAGGGGGACCAACACCGGGGAGCTGTTTTTT
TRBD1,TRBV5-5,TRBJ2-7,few,CASSSPGQRNEQYF,TGTGCCAGCAGCTCACCGGGACAGCGCAACGAGCAGTACTTC
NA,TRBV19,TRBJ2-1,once,CASSIGTLDLNEQFF,TGTGCCAGTAGTATAGGGACGCTTGATCTGAATGAGCAGTTCTTC
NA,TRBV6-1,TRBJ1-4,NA,CASSEDPVVVANEKLFF,TGTGCCAGCAGTGAAGACCCCGTCGTCGTGGCTAATGAAAAACTGTTTTTT
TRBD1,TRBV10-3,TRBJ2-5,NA,CAIRPTMGQGDGETQYF,TGTGCCATCAGGCCAACCATGGGACAGGGGGACGGGGAGACCCAGTACTTC
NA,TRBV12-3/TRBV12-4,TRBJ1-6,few,CASSFEENSPLHF,TGTGCCAGCAGTTTCGAGGAAAATTCACCCCTCCACTTT
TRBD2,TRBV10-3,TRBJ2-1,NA,CAISPGLALEVGSEQFF,TGTGCCATCAGTCCGGGACTAGCGCTCGAGGTGGGCAGTGAGCAGTTCTTC
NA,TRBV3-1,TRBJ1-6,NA,CASSQAGANSPLHF,TGTGCCAGCAGCCAAGCGGGGGCCAATTCACCCCTCCACTTT
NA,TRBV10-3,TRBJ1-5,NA,CAISDFAVGQPQHF,TGTGCCATCAGTGACTTCGCCGTCGGTCAGCCCCAGCATTTT
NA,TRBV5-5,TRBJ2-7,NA,CASSVGHLLEQYF,TGTGCCAGCAGCGTTGGACACCTCCTCGAGCAGTACTTC
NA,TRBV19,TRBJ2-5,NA,CASSIVAKETQYF,TGTGCCAGTAGTATAGTGGCTAAAGAGACCCAGTACTTC
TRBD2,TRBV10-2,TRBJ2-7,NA,CASSDLAGVYEQYF,TGCGCCAGCAGTGACCTAGCGGGAGTGTACGAGCAGTACTTC
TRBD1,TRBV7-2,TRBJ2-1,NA,CASSRDRVSNEQFF,TGTGCCAGCAGCCGGGACAGGGTCTCCAATGAGCAGTTCTTC
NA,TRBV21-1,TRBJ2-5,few,CASTDPGQRETQYF,TGTGCCAGCACCGACCCGGGACAAAGGGAGACCCAGTACTTC
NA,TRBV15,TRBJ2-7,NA,CATSREGGDPYEQYF,TGTGCCACCAGCAGAGAAGGGGGGGATCCCTACGAGCAGTACTTC
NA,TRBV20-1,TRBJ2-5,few,CSARFQTPVGETQYF,TGCAGTGCTAGGTTTCAGACCCCAGTGGGAGAGACCCAGTACTTC
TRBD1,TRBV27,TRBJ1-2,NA,CASSPDRATTIRYGYTF,TGTGCCAGCAGTCCGGACAGGGCTACTACAATTCGCTATGGCTACACCTTC
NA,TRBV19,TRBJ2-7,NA,CASSMGRDYEQYF,TGTGCCAGTAGTATGGGCAGGGACTACGAGCAGTACTTC
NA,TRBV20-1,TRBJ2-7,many,CSARGTASYEQYF,TGCAGTGCTAGAGGTACGGCTAGCTACGAGCAGTACTTC
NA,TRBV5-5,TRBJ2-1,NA,CASKISTGSEQFF,TGTGCCAGCAAGATTTCAACAGGGTCCGAGCAGTTCTTC
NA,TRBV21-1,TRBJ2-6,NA,CASIPWEGPLPGANVLTF,TGTGCCAGCATCCCGTGGGAGGGACCCCTCCCTGGGGCCAACGTCCTGACTTTC
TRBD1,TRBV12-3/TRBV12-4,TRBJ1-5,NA,CASSPTGQGFRPQHF,TGTGCCAGCAGTCCTACCGGACAGGGCTTTCGGCCCCAGCATTTT
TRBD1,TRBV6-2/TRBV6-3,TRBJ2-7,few,CASNGQGHNYEQYF,TGTGCCAGCAATGGACAGGGGCATAACTACGAGCAGTACTTC
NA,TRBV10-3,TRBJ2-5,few,CAISDGSGQETQYF,TGTGCCATCAGTGACGGTAGCGGACAAGAGACCCAGTACTTC
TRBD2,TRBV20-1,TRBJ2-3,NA,CSAGRLAGATDTQYF,TGCAGTGCTGGGAGACTAGCGGGAGCTACAGATACGCAGTATTTT
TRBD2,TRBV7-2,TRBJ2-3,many,CASRNSGRNTDTQYF,TGTGCCAGCAGAAATAGCGGGAGAAACACAGATACGCAGTATTTT
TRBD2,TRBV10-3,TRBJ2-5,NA,CAIGADASGEQETQCF,TGTGCCATCGGGGCAGACGCTAGCGGGGAGCAAGAGACCCAGTGCTTC
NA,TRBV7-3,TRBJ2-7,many,CASSLSLEGSEQYF,TGTGCCAGCAGCTTAAGTCTGGAGGGAAGCGAGCAGTACTTC
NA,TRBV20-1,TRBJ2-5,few,CSAPGQTQETQYF,TGCAGTGCACCCGGACAGACGCAGGAGACCCAGTACTTC
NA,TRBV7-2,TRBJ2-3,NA,CASSWGVRTDTQYF,TGTGCCAGCAGCTGGGGGGTCCGCACAGATACGCAGTATTTT
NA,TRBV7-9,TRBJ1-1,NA,CASSLRAEAFF,TGTGCCAGCAGCTTGCGAGCTGAAGCTTTCTTT
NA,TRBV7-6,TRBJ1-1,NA,CASSLDPITEAFF,TGTGCCAGCAGCTTAGACCCCATCACTGAAGCTTTCTTT
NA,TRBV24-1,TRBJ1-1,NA,CATSDAGRRNTEAFF,TGTGCCACCAGTGATGCAGGGAGGAGGAACACTGAAGCTTTCTTT
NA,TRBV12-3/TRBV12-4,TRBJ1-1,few,CASNQQQNTEAFF,TGTGCCAGCAACCAACAGCAGAACACTGAAGCTTTCTTT
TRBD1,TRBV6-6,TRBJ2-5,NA,CASSYSRQGRQETQYF,TGTGCCAGCAGTTACTCCCGACAGGGGCGACAAGAGACCCAGTACTTC
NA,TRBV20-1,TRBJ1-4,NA,CSARDLRQLNEKLFF,TGCAGTGCTAGAGATTTACGGCAGCTTAATGAAAAACTGTTTTTT
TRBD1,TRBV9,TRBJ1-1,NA,CAGSVDSRGREAFF,TGTGCCGGCAGCGTAGATTCCAGGGGGCGTGAAGCTTTCTTT
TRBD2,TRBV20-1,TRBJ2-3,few,CSATLAGGTDTQYF,TGCAGTGCTACTCTAGCGGGAGGCACAGATACGCAGTATTTT
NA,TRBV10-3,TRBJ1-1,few,CAISAQAGQAFF,TGTGCCATCAGTGCGCAGGCGGGTCAAGCTTTCTTT
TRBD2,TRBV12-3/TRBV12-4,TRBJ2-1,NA,CASSLGSGTSGEHEQFF,TGTGCCAGCAGTTTAGGATCCGGGACTAGCGGGGAACATGAGCAGTTCTTC
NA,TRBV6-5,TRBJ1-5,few,CASSTGANQPQHF,TGTGCCAGCAGTACAGGTGCGAATCAGCCCCAGCATTTT